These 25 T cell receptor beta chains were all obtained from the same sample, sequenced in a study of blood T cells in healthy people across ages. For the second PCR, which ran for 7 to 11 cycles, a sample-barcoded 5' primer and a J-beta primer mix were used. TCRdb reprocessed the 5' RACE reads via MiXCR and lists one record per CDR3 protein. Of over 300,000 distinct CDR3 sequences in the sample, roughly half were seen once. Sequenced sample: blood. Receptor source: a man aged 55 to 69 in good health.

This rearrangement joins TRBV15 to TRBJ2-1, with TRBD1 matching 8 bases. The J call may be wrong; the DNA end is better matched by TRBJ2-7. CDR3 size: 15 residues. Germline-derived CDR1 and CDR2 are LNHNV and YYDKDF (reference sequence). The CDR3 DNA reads TGTGCCACCAGCAGAGATCAGGGGGCCTACAATGAGCAGTACTTC. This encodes CATSRDQGAYNEQYF.

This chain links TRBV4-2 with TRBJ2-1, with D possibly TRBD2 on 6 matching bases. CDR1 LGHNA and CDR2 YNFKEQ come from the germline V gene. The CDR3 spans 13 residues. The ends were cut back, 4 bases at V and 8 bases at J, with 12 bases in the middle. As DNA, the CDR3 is TGTGCCAGCAGCCGACAGACGGGGGATGAGCAGTTCTTC. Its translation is CASSRQTGDEQFF.

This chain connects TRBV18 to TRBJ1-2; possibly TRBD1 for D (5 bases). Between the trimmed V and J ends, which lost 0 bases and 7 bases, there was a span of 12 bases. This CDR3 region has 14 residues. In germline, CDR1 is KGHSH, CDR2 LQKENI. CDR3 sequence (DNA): TGTGCCAGCTCACCACCAAGGGGTACGGGTGGCTACACCTTC. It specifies CASSPPRGTGGYTF.

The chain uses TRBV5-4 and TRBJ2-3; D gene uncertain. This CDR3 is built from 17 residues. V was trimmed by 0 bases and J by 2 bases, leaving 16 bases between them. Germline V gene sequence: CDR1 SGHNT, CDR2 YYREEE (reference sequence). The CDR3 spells CASSLASAVQPTDTQYF. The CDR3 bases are TGTGCCAGCAGCTTGGCCTCTGCCGTCCAACCCACAGATACGCAGTATTTT.

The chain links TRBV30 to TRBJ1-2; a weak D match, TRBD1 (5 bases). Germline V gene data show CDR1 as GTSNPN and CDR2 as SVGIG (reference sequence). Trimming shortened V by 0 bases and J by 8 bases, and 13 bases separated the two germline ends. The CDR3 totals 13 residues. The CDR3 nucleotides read TGTGCCTGGAGTGTACGGGCAGGGAGCGGCTACACCTTC. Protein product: CAWSVRAGSGYTF.

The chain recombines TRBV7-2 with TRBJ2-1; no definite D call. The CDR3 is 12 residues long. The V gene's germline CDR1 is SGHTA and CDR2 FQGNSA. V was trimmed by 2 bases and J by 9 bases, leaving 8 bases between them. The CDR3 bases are TGTGCCAGCAGCTTAAGTAACGGTGAGCAGTTCTTC. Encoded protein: CASSLSNGEQFF. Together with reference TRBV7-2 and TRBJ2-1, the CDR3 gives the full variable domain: GAGVSQSPSNKVTEKGKDVELRCDPISGHTALYWYRQSLGQGLEFLIYFQGNSAPDKSGLPSDRFSAERTGGSVSTLTIQRTQQEDSAVYLCASSLSNGEQFFGPGTRLTVL.

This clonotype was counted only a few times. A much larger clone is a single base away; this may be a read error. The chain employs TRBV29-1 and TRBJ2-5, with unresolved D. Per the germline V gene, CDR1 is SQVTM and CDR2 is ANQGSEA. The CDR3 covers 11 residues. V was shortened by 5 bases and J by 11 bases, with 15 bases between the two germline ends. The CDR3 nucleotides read TGCAGCGTTCCAAAATGGAATGAGCAGTACTTC. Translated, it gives CSVPKWNEQYF.

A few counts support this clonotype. The CDR3 coding sequence is TGTGCCAGCAGAAGGGCGGCTAGCGGGGAGAGTAGGACCTACGAGCAGTACTTC. Its translation is CASRRAASGESRTYEQYF. The rearrangement joins TRBV6-4 to TRBJ2-7; 9 bases map to TRBD2. Germline CDR1 MRHNA, CDR2 SNTAGT. The CDR3 has 18 amino acids. V lost 6 bases to trimming and J lost 2 bases; unmatched junction nucleotides: 17.

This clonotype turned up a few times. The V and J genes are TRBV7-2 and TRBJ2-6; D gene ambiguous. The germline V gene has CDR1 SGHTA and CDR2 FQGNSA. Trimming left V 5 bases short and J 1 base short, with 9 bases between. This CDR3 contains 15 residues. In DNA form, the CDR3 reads TGTGCCAGCAGCCCTACCCGGTCTGGGGCCAACGTCCTGACTTTC. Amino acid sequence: CASSPTRSGANVLTF.

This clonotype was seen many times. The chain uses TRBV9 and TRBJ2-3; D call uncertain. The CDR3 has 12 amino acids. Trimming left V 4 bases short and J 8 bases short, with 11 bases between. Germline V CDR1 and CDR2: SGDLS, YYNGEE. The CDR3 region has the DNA TGTGCCAGCAGCCTCACCCCCACTACGCAGTATTTT. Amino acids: CASSLTPTTQYF.

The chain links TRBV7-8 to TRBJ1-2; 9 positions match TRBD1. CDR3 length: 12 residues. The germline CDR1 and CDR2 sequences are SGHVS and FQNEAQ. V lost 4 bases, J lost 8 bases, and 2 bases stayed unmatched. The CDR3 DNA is TGTGCCAGCAGCTCCACAGGGGGCGGCTACACCTTC. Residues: CASSSTGGGYTF.

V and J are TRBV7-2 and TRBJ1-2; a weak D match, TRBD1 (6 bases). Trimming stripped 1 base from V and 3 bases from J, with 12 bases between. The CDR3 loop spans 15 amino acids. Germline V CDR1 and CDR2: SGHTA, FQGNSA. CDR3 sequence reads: CASSLDPGVYYGYTF. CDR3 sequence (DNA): TGTGCCAGCAGCTTAGATCCAGGGGTCTACTATGGCTACACCTTC.

CDR3 in amino acids: CASSQEPPPGTGGRSNSPLHF. The CDR3 coding sequence is TGCGCCAGCAGCCAAGAACCCCCTCCCGGGACAGGGGGACGAAGTAATTCACCCCTCCACTTT. The V gene is TRBV4-3, the J gene TRBJ1-6; 11 positions agree with TRBD1. The junction had 16 bases not matched to a gene; V was cut back by 0 bases and J by 6 bases. Germline CDR1 is LGHNA and CDR2 is YSLEER. CDR3 length: 21 amino acids.

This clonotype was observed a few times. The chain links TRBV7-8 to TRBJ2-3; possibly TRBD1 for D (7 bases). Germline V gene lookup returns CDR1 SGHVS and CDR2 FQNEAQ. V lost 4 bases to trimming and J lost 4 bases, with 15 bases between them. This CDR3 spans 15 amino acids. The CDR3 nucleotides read TGTGCCAGCAGCTGGACGGGAGACAGGGCAGATACGCAGTATTTT. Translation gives CASSWTGDRADTQYF.

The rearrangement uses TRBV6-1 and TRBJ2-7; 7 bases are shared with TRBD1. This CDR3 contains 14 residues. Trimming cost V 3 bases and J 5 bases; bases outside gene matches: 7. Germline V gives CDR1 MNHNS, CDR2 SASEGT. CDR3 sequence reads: CASSDNRGIDEQYF. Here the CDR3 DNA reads TGTGCCAGCAGTGATAACAGGGGAATCGACGAGCAGTACTTC.

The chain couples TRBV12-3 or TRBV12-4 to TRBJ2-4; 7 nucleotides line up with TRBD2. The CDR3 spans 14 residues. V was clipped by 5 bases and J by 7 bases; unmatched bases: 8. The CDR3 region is CASSVGGMENIQYF. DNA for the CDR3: TGTGCCAGCAGTGTGGGGGGGATGGAGAACATTCAGTACTTC.

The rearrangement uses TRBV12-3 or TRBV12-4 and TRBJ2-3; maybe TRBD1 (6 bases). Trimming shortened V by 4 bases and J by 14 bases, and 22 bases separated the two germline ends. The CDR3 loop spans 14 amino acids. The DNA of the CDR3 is TGTGCCAGCAGTTCGAGAGGGGGAGCAGATGCGCGGTATTTT. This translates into CASSSRGGADARYF.

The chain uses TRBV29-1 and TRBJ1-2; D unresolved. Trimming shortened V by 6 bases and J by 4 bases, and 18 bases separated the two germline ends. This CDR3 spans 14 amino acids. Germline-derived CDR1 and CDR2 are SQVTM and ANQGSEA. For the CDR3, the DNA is TGCAGCGTACTCCCCTCTACGGTACCCTATGGCTACACCTTC. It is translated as CSVLPSTVPYGYTF.

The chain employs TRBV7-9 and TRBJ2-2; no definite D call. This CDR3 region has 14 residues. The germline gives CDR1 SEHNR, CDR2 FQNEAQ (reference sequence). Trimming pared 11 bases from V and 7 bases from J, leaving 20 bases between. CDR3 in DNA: TGTGCCCTCAAAATAAAGGAAATGGGCGGGGAGCTGTTTTTT. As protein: CALKIKEMGGELFF.

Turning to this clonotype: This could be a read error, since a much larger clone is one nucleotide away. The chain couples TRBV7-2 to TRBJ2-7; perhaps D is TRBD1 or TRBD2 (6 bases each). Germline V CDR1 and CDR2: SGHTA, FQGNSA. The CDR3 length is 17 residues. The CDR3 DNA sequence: TGTGCCGGCAGCTTAGCGGACTCACAGGGAAGTTTTTACGAGCAGTACTTC. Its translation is CAGSLADSQGSFYEQYF.

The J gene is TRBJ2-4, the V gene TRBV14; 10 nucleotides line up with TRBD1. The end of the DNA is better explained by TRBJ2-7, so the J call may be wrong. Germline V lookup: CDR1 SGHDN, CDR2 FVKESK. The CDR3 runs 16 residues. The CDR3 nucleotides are TGTGCCAGCAGCCAAAAAGTGGGACAGGGGTTCGACGAGCAGTACTTC. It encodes CASSQKVGQGFDEQYF.

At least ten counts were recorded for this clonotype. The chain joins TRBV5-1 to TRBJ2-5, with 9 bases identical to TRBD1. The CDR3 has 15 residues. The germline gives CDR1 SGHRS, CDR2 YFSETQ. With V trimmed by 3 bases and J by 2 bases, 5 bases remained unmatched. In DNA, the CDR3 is TGCGCCAGCAGCTCCAGGACAGGGGTACAAGAGACCCAGTACTTC. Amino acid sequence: CASSSRTGVQETQYF. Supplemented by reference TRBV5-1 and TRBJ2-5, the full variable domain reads KAGVTQTPRYLIKTRGQQVTLSCSPISGHRSVSWYQQTPGQGLQFLFEYFSETQRNKGNFPGRFSGRQFSNSRSEMNVSTLELGDSALYLCASSSRTGVQETQYFGPGTRLLVL.

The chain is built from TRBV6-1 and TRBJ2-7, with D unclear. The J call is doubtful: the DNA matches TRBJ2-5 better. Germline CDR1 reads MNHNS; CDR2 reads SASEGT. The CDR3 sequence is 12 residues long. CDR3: CASSDEGETQYF. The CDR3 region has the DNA TGTGCCAGCAGTGATGAAGGAGAGACCCAGTACTTC.

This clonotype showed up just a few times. CDR3 loop: CASSQEGGQHYGYTF. CDR3 sequence (DNA): TGTGCCAGCAGCCAGGAGGGGGGACAGCACTATGGCTACACCTTC. The rearrangement joins TRBV4-2 to TRBJ1-2, with 7 bases lining up with TRBD1. V trimming: 3 bases; J trimming: 3 bases; junction bases outside the gene matches: 7. The CDR3 is 15 residues long. Germline V CDR1 and CDR2: LGHNA, YNFKEQ.

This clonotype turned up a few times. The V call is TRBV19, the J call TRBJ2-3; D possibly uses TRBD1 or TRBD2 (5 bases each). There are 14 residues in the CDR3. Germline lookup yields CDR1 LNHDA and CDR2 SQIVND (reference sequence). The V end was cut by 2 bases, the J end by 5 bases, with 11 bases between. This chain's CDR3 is CASSIRTGGDTQYF. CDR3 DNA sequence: TGTGCCAGTAGTATAAGGACTGGGGGAGATACGCAGTATTTT.